One and the same sample provided the 13 T cell receptor beta chains below, sequenced in a study of spatial heterogeneity in lung cancer. Via MiXCR, TCRdb re-called the 5' RACE reads, giving one row per CDR3 protein. Of roughly 39,000 distinct CDR3 sequences listed, roughly 7% are singletons. Stated time point: sample taken at primary tumor resection. Unsorted whole RNA samples from tumor, nontumor lung or frozen PBMC were sequenced. Sequenced material: PBMCs, taken at surgery. These receptors were collected from a female donor with early-stage non-small cell lung cancer.

The gene calls are TRBV28 and TRBJ1-5; possible D gene TRBD1, 5 bases. This CDR3 contains 14 residues. Per germline, CDR1 MDHEN and CDR2 SYDVKM. V lost 7 bases, J lost 4 bases, and 14 bases lay in between. CDR3 in DNA: TGTGCCAGCACCATGCGGGGGGGGAATCAGCCCCAGCATTTT. Translating gives CASTMRGGNQPQHF.

This clonotype was seen repeatedly, ten times or more. The chain employs TRBV12-3 or TRBV12-4 and TRBJ2-3; D is undetermined. This CDR3 is built from 15 residues. Trimming shortened V by 5 bases and J by 1 base, and 13 bases separated the two germline ends. As DNA, the CDR3 is TGTGCCAGCAGTCCCCTTCGCGCTGGCACAGATACGCAGTATTTT. Translated, it gives CASSPLRAGTDTQYF.

This clonotype appeared a few times. CDR3 nucleotide sequence: TGTGCCAGCATCAATCGGGCAGGGCTCTCCTACGAGCAGTACTTC. Amino acids: CASINRAGLSYEQYF. V and J are TRBV2 and TRBJ2-7; tentatively, D is TRBD1 (5 bases). Germline V gene data show CDR1 as SNHLY and CDR2 as FYNNEI. The CDR3 has 15 residues. Trimming removed 7 bases at V and 0 bases at J, with 16 bases between.

The chain carries TRBV19 and TRBJ1-6; TRBD1 matches at 10 bases. The length of the CDR3 is 15 residues. Germline CDR1 reads LNHDA; CDR2 reads SQIVND (reference sequence). The J segment lost 11 bases and the V segment lost 4 bases, leaving 8 bases of the junction unmatched. The CDR3 is CASSTDRGASTPLHF. In nucleotides, the CDR3 is TGTGCCAGTAGTACGGACAGGGGGGCTTCGACACCCCTCCACTTT. The whole variable domain, filled in from reference TRBV19 and TRBJ1-6, reads DGGITQSPKYLFRKEGQNVTLSCEQNLNHDAMYWYRQDPGQGLRLIYYSQIVNDFQKGDIAEGYSVSREKKESFPLTVTSAQKNPTAFYLCASSTDRGASTPLHFGNGTRLTVT.

This clonotype has ten or more counts. V gene TRBV3-1 combines with J gene TRBJ2-2; D remains unclear. The CDR3 extends over 15 amino acids. Germline CDR1 LGHDT, CDR2 YNNKEL (reference sequence). Between the trimmed V and J ends, which lost 1 base and 1 base, there was a span of 7 bases. CDR3 residues: CASSQGYLNTGELFF. CDR3 DNA sequence: TGTGCCAGCAGCCAAGGTTACCTGAACACCGGGGAGCTGTTTTTT.

This clonotype has ten or more counts. This chain uses TRBV6-5 with TRBJ2-5; D uncertain. V dropped 8 bases and J dropped 2 bases, with 12 bases sitting between them. The germline V gene has CDR1 MNHEY and CDR2 SVGAGI. The CDR3 covers 13 residues. Here the CDR3 DNA reads TGTGCCAGCCGACACACTAATCAAGAGACCCAGTACTTC. It yields the protein CASRHTNQETQYF.

This clonotype came up a few times. The chain employs TRBV27 and TRBJ2-7; no firm D call. The germline V and J ends were trimmed by 4 bases and 8 bases, with 12 bases remaining between them. This CDR3 is built from 12 residues. CDR1 is MNHEY, CDR2 SMNVEV, per germline (reference sequence). Written as DNA, the CDR3 is TGTGCCAGCAGTTCCCGGATTGGAAAGCAGTACTTC. This sequence encodes CASSSRIGKQYF.

This clonotype was seen many times. J is TRBJ2-3 and V is TRBV3-1, with 9 bases matching TRBD2. Germline CDR1 is LGHDT and CDR2 is YNNKEL (reference sequence). Trimming removed 1 base from V and 7 bases from J; junction bases left unmatched: 6. The CDR3 has 15 residues. CDR3 nucleotides: TGTGCCAGCAGCCAAGGACTAGCGGCAATAAATACGCAGTATTTT. Protein product: CASSQGLAAINTQYF.

Only a few counts were recorded for this clonotype. This chain uses TRBV7-9 with TRBJ1-3, with D hard to call. CDR1 is SEHNR, CDR2 FQNEAQ, per germline (reference sequence). With 5 bases removed from V and 4 bases from J, the gap between germline ends came to 12 bases. There are 14 residues in the CDR3. The CDR3 spells CASSDTSPGNTIYF. CDR3 sequence (DNA): TGTGCCAGCAGCGACACCTCTCCCGGAAACACCATATATTTT.

The rearrangement links TRBV12-3 or TRBV12-4 to TRBJ2-3; D not certain. V was shortened by 6 bases and J by 0 bases, with 22 bases between the two germline ends. The CDR3 is made up of 18 amino acids. The CDR3 spells CASSPDFGGVVSTDTQYF. Here the CDR3 DNA reads TGTGCCAGCAGCCCAGACTTCGGCGGCGTAGTTAGCACAGATACGCAGTATTTT.

The table lists this clonotype with a few counts. J is TRBJ1-5 and V is TRBV7-2, with unresolved D. The V gene's germline CDR1 is SGHTA and CDR2 FQGNSA. The CDR3 is 17 amino acids. The V end was cut by 3 bases, the J end by 4 bases, with 19 bases between. This CDR3 is CASSFGADWWGNQPQHF. CDR3 nucleotide sequence: TGTGCCAGCAGCTTCGGCGCAGACTGGTGGGGTAATCAGCCCCAGCATTTT.

This clonotype was observed at least ten times. The V call is TRBV7-2, the J call TRBJ2-3; TRBD2 aligns across 7 bases. Germline CDR1 reads SGHTA; CDR2 reads FQGNSA. The CDR3 runs to 16 residues. Trimming removed 4 bases from V and 2 bases from J; junction bases left unmatched: 9. Written as DNA, the CDR3 is TGTGCCAGCAGCTCGCGACTAGCCCTCTCCACAGATACGCAGTATTTT. This sequence encodes CASSSRLALSTDTQYF.

This clonotype was detected a few times. The V gene is TRBV9, the J gene TRBJ1-6, with 7 bases aligning to TRBD1. Germline lookup yields CDR1 SGDLS and CDR2 YYNGEE. With V trimmed by 0 bases and J by 9 bases, 6 bases remained unmatched. The CDR3 extends over 15 amino acids. CDR3 coding DNA: TGTGCCAGCAGCGTAGAGGGGGCGTTAGGTTCACCCCTCCACTTT. Residues: CASSVEGALGSPLHF.